This T cell receptor (beta chain) appears in the sequencing data of a study of shared clonotypes between healthy human individuals. Turning to the study itself: Researchers drew samples from two women and a few men aged 18 to 49. Whole-study results and caveats: An anticipated effect of sequencing depth on clonotype sharing among donors was recognized.

Trimming took 1 base from V and 1 from J, leaving 11 bases between them. CDR1 is LNHNV, CDR2 YYDKDF, per germline (reference sequence). The CDR3 extends over 16 amino acids. Genomic DNA of each subset was evenly split across several immunoSEQ plates. As processed by the authors: For the immunoSEQ data, sequences were junction-only without quality scores, so filtering differed. Produced via immunoSEQ multiplex PCR; TCRdb's table is partial and in-frame only. That table is the source of V, J and clone size, and D and trimming were worked out from the DNA. The profile covers about half a million clones, with 81% appearing a single time and roughly 12% taken by the ten largest. On this clone itself: Its target is unknown. A far larger clone lies a single base away; this is likely a read error. The same CDR3 can be traced to other DNA sequences in this sample.

The sample taken for sequencing was PBMCs. The sequence was collected from a middle-aged woman in good health. Some clones in this sample may be carry-over from other donors' samples. The chain combines TRBV15 with TRBJ1-3; D is perhaps TRBD1 (6 bases). This CDR3 is CATSRGRGESGNTIYF. The DNA for the CDR3 is TGTGCCACCAGCAGAGGTAGGGGGGAATCTGGAAACACCATATATTTT.